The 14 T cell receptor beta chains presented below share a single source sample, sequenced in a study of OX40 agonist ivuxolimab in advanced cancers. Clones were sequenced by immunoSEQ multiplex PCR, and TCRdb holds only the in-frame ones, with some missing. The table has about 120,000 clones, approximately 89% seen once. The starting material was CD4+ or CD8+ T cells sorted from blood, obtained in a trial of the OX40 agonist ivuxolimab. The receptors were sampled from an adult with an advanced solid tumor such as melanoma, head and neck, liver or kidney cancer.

The CDR3 sequence: CASSFGGASYEQYF. The CDR3 DNA follows: TGTGCCAGCAGCTTTGGGGGGGCCTCCTACGAGCAGTACTTC. The chain carries TRBV7-2 and TRBJ2-7; the D gene is possibly TRBD2 (7 bases). CDR1 SGHTA and CDR2 FQGNSA come from the germline V gene. The ends were cut back, 3 bases at V and 0 bases at J, with 9 bases in the middle. The CDR3 extends over 14 amino acids. The entire variable domain, with the rest obtained from reference TRBV7-2 and TRBJ2-7, is as follows: GAGVSQSPSNKVTEKGKDVELRCDPISGHTALYWYRQSLGQGLEFLIYFQGNSAPDKSGLPSDRFSAERTGGSVSTLTIQRTQQEDSAVYLCASSFGGASYEQYFGPGTRLTVT.

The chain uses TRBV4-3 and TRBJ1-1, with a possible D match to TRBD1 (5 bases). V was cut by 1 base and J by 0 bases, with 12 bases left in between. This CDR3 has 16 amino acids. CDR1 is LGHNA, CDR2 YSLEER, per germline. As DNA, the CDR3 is TGCGCCAGCAGCCAAGTCATAGAGGGGATGAACACTGAAGCTTTCTTT. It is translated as CASSQVIEGMNTEAFF.

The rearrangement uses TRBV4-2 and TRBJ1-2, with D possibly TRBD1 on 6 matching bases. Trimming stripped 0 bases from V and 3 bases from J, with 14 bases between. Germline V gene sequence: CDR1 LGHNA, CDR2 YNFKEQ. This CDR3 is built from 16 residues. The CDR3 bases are TGTGCCAGCAGCCAAGATGCCCCAGGGGACTACTATGGCTACACCTTC. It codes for CASSQDAPGDYYGYTF.

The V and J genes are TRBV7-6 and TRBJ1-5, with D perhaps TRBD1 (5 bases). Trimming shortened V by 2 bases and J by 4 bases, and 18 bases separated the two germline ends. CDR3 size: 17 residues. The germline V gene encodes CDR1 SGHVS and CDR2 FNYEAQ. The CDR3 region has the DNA TGTGCCAGCAGCTTAATTTGGGGGGGGAAGAGGAATCAGCCCCAGCATTTT. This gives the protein CASSLIWGGKRNQPQHF.

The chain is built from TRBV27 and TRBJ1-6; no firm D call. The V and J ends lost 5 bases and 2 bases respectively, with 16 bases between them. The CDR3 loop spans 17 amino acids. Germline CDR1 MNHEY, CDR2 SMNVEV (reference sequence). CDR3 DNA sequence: TGTGCCAGCAGTCTCAGACCCCCAGCCCCCTATAATTCACCCCTCCACTTT. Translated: CASSLRPPAPYNSPLHF.

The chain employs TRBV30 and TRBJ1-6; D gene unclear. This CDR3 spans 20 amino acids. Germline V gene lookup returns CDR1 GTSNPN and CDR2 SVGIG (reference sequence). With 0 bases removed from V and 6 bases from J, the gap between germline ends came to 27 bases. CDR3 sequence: CAWSVRTGFSPRTANSPLHF. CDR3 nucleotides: TGTGCCTGGAGTGTACGAACTGGGTTCTCACCGCGGACCGCTAATTCACCCCTCCACTTT. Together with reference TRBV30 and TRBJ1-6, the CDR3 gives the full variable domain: SQTIHQWPATLVQPVGSPLSLECTVEGTSNPNLYWYRQAAGRGLQLLFYSVGIGQISSEVPQNLSASRPQDRQFILSSKKLLLSDSGFYLCAWSVRTGFSPRTANSPLHFGNGTRLTVT.

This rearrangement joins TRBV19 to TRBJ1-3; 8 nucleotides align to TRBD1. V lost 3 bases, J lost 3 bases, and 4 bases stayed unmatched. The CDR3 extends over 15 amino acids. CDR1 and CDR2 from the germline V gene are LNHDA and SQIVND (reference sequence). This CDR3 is CASSMDRVFGNTIYF. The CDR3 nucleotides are TGTGCCAGTAGTATGGACAGGGTATTTGGAAACACCATATATTTT.

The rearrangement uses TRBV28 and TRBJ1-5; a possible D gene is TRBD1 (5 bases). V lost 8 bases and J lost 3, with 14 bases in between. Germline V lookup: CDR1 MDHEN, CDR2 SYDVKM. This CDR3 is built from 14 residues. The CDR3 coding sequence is TGTGCCAGCGGGACCCAGGGTGTCAATCAGCCCCAGCATTTT. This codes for CASGTQGVNQPQHF.

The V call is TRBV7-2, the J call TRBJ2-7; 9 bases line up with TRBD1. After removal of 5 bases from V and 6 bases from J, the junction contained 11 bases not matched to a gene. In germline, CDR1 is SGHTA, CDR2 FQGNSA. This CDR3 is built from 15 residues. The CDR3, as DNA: TGTGCCAGCAGCCGGACAGGGGATTTCGCTGGCGAGCAGTACTTC. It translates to CASSRTGDFAGEQYF.

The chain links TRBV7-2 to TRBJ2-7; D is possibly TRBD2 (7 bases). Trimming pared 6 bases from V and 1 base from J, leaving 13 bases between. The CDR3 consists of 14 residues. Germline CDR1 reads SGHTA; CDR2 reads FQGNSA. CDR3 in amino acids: CASRGGGSSYEQYF. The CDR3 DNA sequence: TGTGCCAGCAGGGGAGGGGGGTCATCCTACGAGCAGTACTTC.

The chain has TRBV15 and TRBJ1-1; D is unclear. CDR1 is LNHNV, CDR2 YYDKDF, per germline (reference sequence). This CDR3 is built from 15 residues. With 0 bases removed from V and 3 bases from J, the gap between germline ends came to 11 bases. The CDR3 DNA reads TGTGCCACCAGCAGAGATCTTATCGTAGACACTGAAGCTTTCTTT. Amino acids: CATSRDLIVDTEAFF.

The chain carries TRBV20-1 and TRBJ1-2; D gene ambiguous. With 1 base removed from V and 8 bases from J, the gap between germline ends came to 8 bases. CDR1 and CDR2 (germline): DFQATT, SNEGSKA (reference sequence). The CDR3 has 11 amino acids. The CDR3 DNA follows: TGCAGTGCTAGAGCTAGTGTGGGCTACACCTTC. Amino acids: CSARASVGYTF.

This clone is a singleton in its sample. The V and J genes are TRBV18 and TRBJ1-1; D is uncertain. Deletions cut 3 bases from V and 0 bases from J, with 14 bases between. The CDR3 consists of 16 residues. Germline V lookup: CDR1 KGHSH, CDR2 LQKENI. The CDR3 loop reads CASSPWAEELNTEAFF. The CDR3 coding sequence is TGTGCCAGCTCACCTTGGGCGGAGGAGTTGAACACTGAAGCTTTCTTT.

CDR3 DNA sequence: TGCGCCAGCAGCTTCGGTAGCGGGGGAGCAGATACGCAGTATTTT. It codes for CASSFGSGGADTQYF. This sequence joins TRBV5-1 and TRBJ2-3; 9 nucleotides align to TRBD2. CDR1 is SGHRS and CDR2 is YFSETQ in the germline V gene. V was clipped by 2 bases and J by 4 bases; unmatched bases: 5. The CDR3 length is 15 residues.